These 16 T cell receptor beta chains were all obtained from the same sample, sequenced in a study of long-term antiretroviral therapy in people with HIV. The authors ran the immunoSEQ assay, v3.0, at survey level. This table comes from immunoSEQ multiplex PCR, and its TCRdb copy is limited to in-frame clones, with some not included. This sample has over 7,000 clones; over 70% occur once, and the top ten carry about 15%. The sequenced sample was unsorted PBMCs, obtained 0.1 years after starting antiretroviral therapy. These receptors were obtained from a man aged 40-55 years with HIV.

This clone was seen only a few times. V gene TRBV7-9 combines with J gene TRBJ2-2; a weak D match, TRBD1 (6 bases). The V gene's germline CDR1 is SEHNR and CDR2 FQNEAQ (reference sequence). The length of the CDR3 is 15 residues. V dropped 1 base and J dropped 4 bases, with 10 bases sitting between them. For the CDR3, the DNA is TGTGCCAGCAGCTTAGTCCCAGGGGCCACCGGGGAGCTGTTTTTT. This gives the protein CASSLVPGATGELFF.

This sequence joins TRBV19 and TRBJ2-7, with TRBD1 identical over 7 bases. Per germline, CDR1 LNHDA and CDR2 SQIVND (reference sequence). The J segment lost 6 bases and the V segment lost 3 bases, leaving 2 bases of the junction unmatched. CDR3 size: 12 residues. In nucleotides, the CDR3 is TGTGCCAGTAGTATCCCAGGGGGCGAGCAGTACTTC. Protein: CASSIPGGEQYF.

The chain carries TRBV14 and TRBJ2-6; D may be TRBD2 (5 bases). CDR1 and CDR2 (germline): SGHDN, FVKESK. Trimming took 1 base from V and 0 from J, leaving 10 bases between them. CDR3 length: 17 amino acids. Here the CDR3 DNA reads TGTGCCAGCAGCCAAGTCGGGATGTCCTCTGGGGCCAACGTCCTGACTTTC. Translating gives CASSQVGMSSGANVLTF.

By share of the sample, this clone is medium-sized. The V call is TRBV7-9, the J call TRBJ2-5; 8 nucleotides align to TRBD1. Trimming cost V 5 bases and J 4 bases; bases outside gene matches: 12. This CDR3 contains 16 residues. Per the germline V gene, CDR1 is SEHNR and CDR2 is FQNEAQ (reference sequence). DNA for the CDR3: TGTGCCAGCAGCGAGGACGGACAGGGTTCCAGAGAGACCCAGTACTTC. Residues: CASSEDGQGSRETQYF. The whole variable domain, remainder taken from reference TRBV7-9 and TRBJ2-5, is DTGVSQNPRHKITKRGQNVTFRCDPISEHNRLYWYRQTLGQGPEFLTYFQNEAQLEKSRLLSDRFSAERPKGSFSTLEIQRTEQGDSAMYLCASSEDGQGSRETQYFGPGTRLLVL.

In DNA, the CDR3 is TGTGCCAGCTCACCCGTCGGCGGTGGAGCAACTAATGAAAAACTGTTTTTT. It yields the protein CASSPVGGGATNEKLFF. The chain carries TRBV18 and TRBJ1-4; no clear D gene. This CDR3 is built from 17 residues. V was trimmed by 3 bases and J by 0 bases, leaving 14 bases between them. The germline V gene has CDR1 KGHSH and CDR2 LQKENI.

Relative to its sample, this clone is medium-sized. V and J are TRBV19 and TRBJ2-7; D uncertain. The length of the CDR3 is 13 residues. Germline V gene data show CDR1 as LNHDA and CDR2 as SQIVND (reference sequence). Trimming removed 7 bases at V and 2 bases at J, with 12 bases between. CDR3 protein: CASKFSGTYEQYF. Written as DNA, the CDR3 is TGTGCCAGTAAGTTCTCAGGTACCTACGAGCAGTACTTC.

J is TRBJ1-4 and V is TRBV2, with D possibly matching TRBD1 (6 bases). With 7 bases removed from V and 1 base from J, the gap between germline ends came to 10 bases. The CDR3 is 14 residues long. Germline V gives CDR1 SNHLY, CDR2 FYNNEI. The CDR3 region is CASTTGQTNEKLFF. The CDR3 DNA reads TGTGCCAGCACCACGGGACAAACTAATGAAAAACTGTTTTTT.

The CDR3 nucleotides read TGCGCCAGCAGCACCTCCGAGACAGGAGAACAGCAGTACTTC. Translating it yields CASSTSETGEQQYF. The chain employs TRBV4-1 and TRBJ2-7, with D perhaps matching TRBD1 (6 bases). The CDR3 has 14 residues. Trimming cost V 5 bases and J 8 bases, with 19 bases left between them. Germline CDR1 and CDR2: MGHRA and YSYEKL.

The chain has TRBV11-2 and TRBJ1-6; TRBD1 is a possible D gene (5 bases). Germline V gene lookup returns CDR1 SGHAT and CDR2 FQNNGV. CDR3 size: 16 residues. V dropped 0 bases and J dropped 0 bases, with 6 bases sitting between them. CDR3: CASSLDDSSYNSPLHF. The CDR3 bases are TGTGCCAGCAGCTTAGATGACAGCTCCTATAATTCACCCCTCCACTTT. The full variable domain, in which reference TRBV11-2 and TRBJ1-6 provide the parts outside the CDR3, is EAGVAQSPRYKIIEKRQSVAFWCNPISGHATLYWYQQILGQGPKLLIQFQNNGVVDDSQLPKDRFSAERLKGVDSTLKIQPAKLEDSAVYLCASSLDDSSYNSPLHFGNGTRLTVT.

This clone was seen a handful of times. The rearrangement links TRBV5-1 to TRBJ1-4; tentatively, D is TRBD1 (5 bases). Germline V gives CDR1 SGHRS, CDR2 YFSETQ. V gave up 5 bases and J gave up 2 bases, with 7 bases separating them. The CDR3 runs to 13 residues. The DNA of the CDR3 is TGCGCCAGCAGACGGGACACTAATGAAAAACTGTTTTTT. As protein: CASRRDTNEKLFF.

The V call is TRBV6-1, the J call TRBJ1-2; no reliable D call. This CDR3 comprises 12 residues. V gave up 4 bases and J gave up 2 bases, with 5 bases separating them. Germline loops: CDR1 MNHNS, CDR2 SASEGT. Here the CDR3 reads CASSGTNYGYTF. The CDR3 DNA reads as TGTGCCAGCAGTGGCACAAACTATGGCTACACCTTC.

V gene TRBV5-1 combines with J gene TRBJ2-7; D perhaps matches TRBD1 (6 bases). Trimming stripped 4 bases from V and 1 base from J, with 18 bases between. Per the germline V gene, CDR1 is SGHRS and CDR2 is YFSETQ. CDR3 length equals 16 residues. Here the CDR3 DNA reads TGCGCCAGCAGCACCGTAACAGGGTCGCGGTCCTACGAGCAGTACTTC. Translation: CASSTVTGSRSYEQYF.

J is TRBJ2-1 and V is TRBV7-9; D gene ambiguous. The germline V and J ends were trimmed by 0 bases and 9 bases, with 12 bases remaining between them. The CDR3 consists of 14 residues. The germline gives CDR1 SEHNR, CDR2 FQNEAQ (reference sequence). The CDR3 spells CASSLAGGPPEQFF. CDR3 in DNA: TGTGCCAGCAGCTTAGCTGGTGGACCTCCTGAGCAGTTCTTC.

J is TRBJ2-5 and V is TRBV10-2; 8 bases map to TRBD1. The CDR3 is 17 residues long. J gave up 0 bases and V 2 bases, and 8 bases lay outside the gene matches. In germline, CDR1 is WSHSY, CDR2 SAAADI. The CDR3 here is CASSEPWTGKDQETQYF. DNA of the CDR3: TGCGCCAGCAGTGAGCCCTGGACAGGGAAGGACCAAGAGACCCAGTACTTC.

The V gene is TRBV5-6, the J gene TRBJ1-2; D is uncertain. Trimming cost V 1 base and J 5 bases, with 15 bases left between them. The length of the CDR3 is 15 residues. Germline V gene sequence: CDR1 SGHDT, CDR2 YYEEEE. CDR3 loop: CASSLKVGRTYGYTF. The CDR3 nucleotides read TGTGCCAGCAGCTTGAAGGTAGGGAGGACGTATGGCTACACCTTC.

This clone is medium-sized. The chain couples TRBV14 to TRBJ1-2; D unclear. V was clipped by 0 bases and J by 5 bases, with 16 bases between them. This CDR3 is built from 16 residues. Germline V gene data show CDR1 as SGHDN and CDR2 as FVKESK. CDR3 amino acids: CASSQDLLAPLYGYTF. CDR3 bases: TGTGCCAGCAGCCAAGATCTATTGGCTCCTTTATATGGCTACACCTTC.